This TCR beta chain was captured by sequencing in a study of blood T cell repertoires in COVID-19. Method: immunoSEQ multiplex PCR; TCRdb's copy keeps in-frame clones and lacks some. The sample lists 100,000 to 150,000 clones; around 89% were seen once. Per germline, CDR1 WSHSY and CDR2 SAAADI. CDR3 length: 16 residues. V lost 4 bases and J lost 3; bases outside the gene matches: 11. Sequenced material: peripheral blood. This receptor was identified in a man in his fifties or sixties with active or convalescent COVID-19. The gene calls are TRBV10-2 and TRBJ1-1; TRBD1 matches at 7 bases. CDR3 protein: CASSGGTVVYHTEAFF. In DNA form, the CDR3 reads TGCGCCAGCAGTGGTGGGACAGTAGTATACCACACTGAAGCTTTCTTT.